The clone carrying this T cell receptor beta chain was seen just once. What it binds is unknown. This entry belongs to a study of cytomegalovirus exposure and HLA in healthy donors. Study results and limitations: Upon later analysis, HLA-associated TCR beta chains proved more clonally expanded than other, equally common chains. Later on, analysis showed that most CMV-associated TCR beta chains appeared to be HLA-restricted. Accurate HLA-A and HLA-B prediction from TCR beta sequences was reported for most subjects. In a later analysis, V- and J-gene trimming of beta chains associated with a DCLRE1C missense variant, replicated independently.

This CDR3 is built from 13 residues. V gave up 1 base and J gave up 7 bases, with 8 bases separating them. Germline V lookup: CDR1 LGHNA, CDR2 YSLEER. In the PCR, 60 Vbeta and 13 Jbeta primers were used. The data were produced by immunoSEQ multiplex PCR, yet TCRdb's version contains in-frame clones alone and is incomplete. The sample records some 70,000 clones, about 70% being singletons. The TCR originated in a young woman in good health and CMV-seronegative. What was sequenced was PBMCs. The gene calls are TRBV4-3 and TRBJ1-5, with D possibly matching TRBD1 (5 bases). The CDR3 region is CASSQGRDQPQHF. The CDR3 DNA reads as TGCGCCAGCAGCCAAGGGAGGGACCAGCCCCAGCATTTT.